The 3 T cell receptor beta chains below were found in one sample sequenced in a study of OX40 agonist ivuxolimab in advanced cancers. Assay: immunoSEQ multiplex PCR; the TCRdb copy retains only in-frame clones and omits some. The sample shows about 36,000 clones, around 73% of them seen only once. Source: CD4+ or CD8+ T cells sorted from blood, taken in a trial of the OX40 agonist ivuxolimab. These receptors all come from an adult with an advanced solid tumor such as melanoma, head and neck, liver or kidney cancer.

The genes are TRBV4-2 and TRBJ2-5; 8 nucleotides agree with TRBD2. The CDR3 contains 14 residues. Losses at the gene ends were 5 bases for V and 3 bases for J; bases not matched to a gene: 5. Germline CDR1 LGHNA, CDR2 YNFKEQ. The CDR3 is CASSSPGLEETQYF. In nucleotides, the CDR3 is TGTGCCAGCAGCTCCCCGGGACTAGAAGAGACCCAGTACTTC.

This sequence joins TRBV4-1 and TRBJ1-2; D may be TRBD1 (5 bases). This CDR3 spans 15 amino acids. From germline, CDR1 is MGHRA and CDR2 YSYEKL. Trimming removed 1 base from V and 6 bases from J, with 15 bases in between. The DNA of the CDR3 is TGCGCCAGCAGCCAAGTCGGGGCAGGGACCCATGGCTACACCTTC. Protein: CASSQVGAGTHGYTF.

This clone has just one count. The V and J genes are TRBV11-2 and TRBJ1-3; the match to TRBD1 covers 10 bases. This CDR3 region has 17 residues. Trimming took 5 bases from V and 0 from J; bases not matched to a gene: 7. Per the germline V gene, CDR1 is SGHAT and CDR2 is FQNNGV. CDR3 loop: CASSPRTGGSSGNTIYF. The CDR3 coding sequence is TGTGCCAGCAGCCCACGGACAGGGGGAAGCTCTGGAAACACCATATATTTT.